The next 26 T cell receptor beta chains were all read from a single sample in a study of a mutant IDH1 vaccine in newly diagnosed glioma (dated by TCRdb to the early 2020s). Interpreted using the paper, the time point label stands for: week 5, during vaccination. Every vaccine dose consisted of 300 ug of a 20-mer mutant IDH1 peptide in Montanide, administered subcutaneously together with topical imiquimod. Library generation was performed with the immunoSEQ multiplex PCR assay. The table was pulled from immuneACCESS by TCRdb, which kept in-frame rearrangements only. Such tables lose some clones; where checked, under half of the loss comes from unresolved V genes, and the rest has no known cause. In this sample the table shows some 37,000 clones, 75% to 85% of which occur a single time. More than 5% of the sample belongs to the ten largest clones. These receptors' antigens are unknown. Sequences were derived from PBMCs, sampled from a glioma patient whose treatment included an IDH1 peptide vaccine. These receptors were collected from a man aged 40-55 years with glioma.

The CDR3 nucleotides are TGTGCCACCCAGAAAACAGGGGTTGGCACCGGGGAGCTGTTTTTT. Amino acid sequence: CATQKTGVGTGELFF. The chain is built from TRBV2 and TRBJ2-2, with TRBD1 matching 7 bases. The trim removed 10 bases at V and 4 bases at J, leaving 12 bases unmatched. Germline V gives CDR1 SNHLY, CDR2 FYNNEI. The CDR3 has 15 amino acids. Full variable domain (outside the CDR3, taken from reference TRBV2 and TRBJ2-2): EPEVTQTPSHQVTQMGQEVILRCVPISNHLYFYWYRQILGQKVEFLVSFYNNEISEKSEIFDDQFSVERPDGSNFTLKIRSTKLEDSAMYFCATQKTGVGTGELFFGEGSRLTVL.

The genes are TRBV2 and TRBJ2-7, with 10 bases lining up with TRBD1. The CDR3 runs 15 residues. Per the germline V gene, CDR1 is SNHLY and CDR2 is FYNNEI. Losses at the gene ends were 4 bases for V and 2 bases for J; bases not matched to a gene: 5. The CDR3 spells CASSGTGGMTYEQYF. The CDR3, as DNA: TGTGCCAGCAGTGGGACAGGGGGAATGACCTACGAGCAGTACTTC.

The CDR3 coding sequence is TGTGCCAGCAGTGTGACTAACACCGGGGAGCTGTTTTTT. This encodes CASSVTNTGELFF. The J gene is TRBJ2-2, the V gene TRBV2; no definite D call. CDR3 length: 13 residues. Germline V gene lookup returns CDR1 SNHLY and CDR2 FYNNEI. The V and J ends lost 4 bases and 2 bases respectively, with 5 bases between them.

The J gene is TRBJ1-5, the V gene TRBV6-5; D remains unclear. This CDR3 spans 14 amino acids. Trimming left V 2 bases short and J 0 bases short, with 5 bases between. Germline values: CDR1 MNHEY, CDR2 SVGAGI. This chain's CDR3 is CASSYMNSNQPQHF. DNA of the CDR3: TGTGCCAGCAGTTACATGAATAGCAATCAGCCCCAGCATTTT.

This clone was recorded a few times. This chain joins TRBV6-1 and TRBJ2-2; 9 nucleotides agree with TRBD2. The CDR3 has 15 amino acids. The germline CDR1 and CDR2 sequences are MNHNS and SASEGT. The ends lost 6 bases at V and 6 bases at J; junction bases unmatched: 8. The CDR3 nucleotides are TGTGCCAGCAGAGGGCGGGGGGGCATTCCCGGGGAGCTGTTTTTT. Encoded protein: CASRGRGGIPGELFF.

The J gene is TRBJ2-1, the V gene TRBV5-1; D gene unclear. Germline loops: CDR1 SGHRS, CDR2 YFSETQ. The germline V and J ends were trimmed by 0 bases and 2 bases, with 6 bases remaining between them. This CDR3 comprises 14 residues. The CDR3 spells CASSLGTTYNEQFF. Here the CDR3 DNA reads TGCGCCAGCAGCTTGGGTACGACCTACAATGAGCAGTTCTTC.

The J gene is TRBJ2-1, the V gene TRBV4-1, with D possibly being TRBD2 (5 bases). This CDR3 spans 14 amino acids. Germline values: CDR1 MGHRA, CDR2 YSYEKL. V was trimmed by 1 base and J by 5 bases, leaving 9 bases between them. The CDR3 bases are TGCGCCAGCAGCCAAGGGGGAGCCCACAATGAGCAGTTCTTC. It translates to CASSQGGAHNEQFF.

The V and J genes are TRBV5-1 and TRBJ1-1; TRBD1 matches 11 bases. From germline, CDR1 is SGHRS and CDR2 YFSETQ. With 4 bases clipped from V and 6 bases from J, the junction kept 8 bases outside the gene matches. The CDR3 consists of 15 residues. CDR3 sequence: CASSPGQGAVSEAFF. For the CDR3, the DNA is TGCGCCAGCAGCCCCGGACAGGGGGCCGTTTCTGAAGCTTTCTTT.

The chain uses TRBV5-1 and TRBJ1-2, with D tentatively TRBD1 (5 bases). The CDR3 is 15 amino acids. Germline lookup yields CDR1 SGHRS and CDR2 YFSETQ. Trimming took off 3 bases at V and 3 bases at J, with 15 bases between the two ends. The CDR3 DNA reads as TGCGCCAGCAGCTCTACGAGGGGAGGGGACTATGGCTACACCTTC. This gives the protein CASSSTRGGDYGYTF.

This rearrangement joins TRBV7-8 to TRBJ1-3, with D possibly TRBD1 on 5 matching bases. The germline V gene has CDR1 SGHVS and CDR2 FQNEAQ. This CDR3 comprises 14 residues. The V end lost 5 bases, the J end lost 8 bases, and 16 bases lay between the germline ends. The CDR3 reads CASSRPGTSDTIYF. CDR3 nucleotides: TGTGCCAGCAGCCGCCCCGGGACCTCAGACACCATATATTTT.

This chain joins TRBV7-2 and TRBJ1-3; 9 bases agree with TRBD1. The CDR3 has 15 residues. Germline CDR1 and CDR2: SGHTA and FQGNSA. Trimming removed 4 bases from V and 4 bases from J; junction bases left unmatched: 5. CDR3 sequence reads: CASSYRTGVGNTIYF. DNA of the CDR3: TGTGCCAGCAGCTATAGGACAGGGGTAGGAAACACCATATATTTT.

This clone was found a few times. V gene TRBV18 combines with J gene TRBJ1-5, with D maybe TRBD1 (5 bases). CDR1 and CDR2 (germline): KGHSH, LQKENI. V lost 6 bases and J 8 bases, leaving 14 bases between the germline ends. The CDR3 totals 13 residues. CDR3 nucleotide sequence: TGTGCCAGCTCGCCCGACCGGGGCGAGCCCCAGCATTTT. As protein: CASSPDRGEPQHF.

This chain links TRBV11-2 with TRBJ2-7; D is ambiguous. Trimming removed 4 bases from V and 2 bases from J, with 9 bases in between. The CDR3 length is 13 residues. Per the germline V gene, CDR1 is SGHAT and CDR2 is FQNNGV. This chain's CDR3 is CASSSPAAYEQYF. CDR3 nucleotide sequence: TGTGCCAGCAGCTCCCCCGCAGCCTACGAGCAGTACTTC.

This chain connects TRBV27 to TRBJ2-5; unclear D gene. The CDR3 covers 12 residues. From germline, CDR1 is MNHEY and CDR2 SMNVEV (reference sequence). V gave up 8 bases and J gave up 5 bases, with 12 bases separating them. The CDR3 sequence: CASGLGIETQYF. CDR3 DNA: TGTGCCAGCGGGCTGGGGATTGAGACCCAGTACTTC.

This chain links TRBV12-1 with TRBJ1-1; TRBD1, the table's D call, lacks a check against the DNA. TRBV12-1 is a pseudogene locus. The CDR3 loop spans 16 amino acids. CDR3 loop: CASSFGRQGKNTEAFF. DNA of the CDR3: TGTGCCAGCAGCTTTGGGCGACAGGGTAAGAACACTGAAGCTTTCTTT.

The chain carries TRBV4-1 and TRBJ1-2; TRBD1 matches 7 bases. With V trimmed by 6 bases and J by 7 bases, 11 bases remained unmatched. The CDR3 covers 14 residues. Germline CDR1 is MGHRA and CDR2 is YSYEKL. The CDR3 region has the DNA TGCGCCAGCAGTACCCTTAAGGGGGCCGCTGGCTACACCTTC. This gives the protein CASSTLKGAAGYTF.

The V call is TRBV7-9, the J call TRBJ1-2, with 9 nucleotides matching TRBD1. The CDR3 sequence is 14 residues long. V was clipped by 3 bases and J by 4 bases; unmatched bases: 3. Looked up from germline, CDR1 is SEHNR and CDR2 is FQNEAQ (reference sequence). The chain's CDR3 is CASSLDRGSYGYTF. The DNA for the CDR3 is TGTGCCAGCAGCTTGGACAGGGGTAGCTATGGCTACACCTTC.

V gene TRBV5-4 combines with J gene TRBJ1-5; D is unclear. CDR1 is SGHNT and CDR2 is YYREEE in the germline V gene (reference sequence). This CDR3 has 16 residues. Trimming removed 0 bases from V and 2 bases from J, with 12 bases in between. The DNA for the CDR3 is TGTGCCAGCAGCTTGGGTGGAGATTTGGGCAATCAGCCCCAGCATTTT. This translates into CASSLGGDLGNQPQHF.

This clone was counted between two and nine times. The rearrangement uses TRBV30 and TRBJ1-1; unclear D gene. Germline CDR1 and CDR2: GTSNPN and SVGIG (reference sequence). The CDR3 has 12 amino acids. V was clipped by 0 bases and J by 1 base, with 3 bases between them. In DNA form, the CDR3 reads TGTGCCTGGAGTGTCTCGAACACTGAAGCTTTCTTT. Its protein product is CAWSVSNTEAFF. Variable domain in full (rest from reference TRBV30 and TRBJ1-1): SQTIHQWPATLVQPVGSPLSLECTVEGTSNPNLYWYRQAAGRGLQLLFYSVGIGQISSEVPQNLSASRPQDRQFILSSKKLLLSDSGFYLCAWSVSNTEAFFGQGTRLTVV.

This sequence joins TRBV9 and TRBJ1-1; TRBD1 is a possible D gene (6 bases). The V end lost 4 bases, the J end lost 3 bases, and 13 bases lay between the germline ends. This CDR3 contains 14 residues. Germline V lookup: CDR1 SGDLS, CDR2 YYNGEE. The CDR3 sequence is CASSFGGADTEAFF. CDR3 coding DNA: TGTGCCAGCAGCTTTGGGGGGGCTGACACTGAAGCTTTCTTT.

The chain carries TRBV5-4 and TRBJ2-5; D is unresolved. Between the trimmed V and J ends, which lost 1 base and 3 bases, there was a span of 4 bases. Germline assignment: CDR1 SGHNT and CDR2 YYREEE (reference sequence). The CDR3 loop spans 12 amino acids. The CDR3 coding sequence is TGTGCCAGCAGCTTGCCGGAAGAGACCCAGTACTTC. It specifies CASSLPEETQYF.

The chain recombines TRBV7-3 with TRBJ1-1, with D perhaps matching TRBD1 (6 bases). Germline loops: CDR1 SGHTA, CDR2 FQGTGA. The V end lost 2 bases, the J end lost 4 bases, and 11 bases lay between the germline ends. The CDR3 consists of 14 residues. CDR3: CASSLGGTSTEAFF. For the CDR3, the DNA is TGTGCCAGCAGCTTAGGGGGCACGAGCACTGAAGCTTTCTTT.

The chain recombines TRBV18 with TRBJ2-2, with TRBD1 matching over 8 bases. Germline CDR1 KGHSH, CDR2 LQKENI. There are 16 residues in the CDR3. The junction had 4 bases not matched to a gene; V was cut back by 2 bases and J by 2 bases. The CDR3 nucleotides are TGTGCCAGCTCACCAGAGCAGGGGGCAAACACCGGGGAGCTGTTTTTT. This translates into CASSPEQGANTGELFF.

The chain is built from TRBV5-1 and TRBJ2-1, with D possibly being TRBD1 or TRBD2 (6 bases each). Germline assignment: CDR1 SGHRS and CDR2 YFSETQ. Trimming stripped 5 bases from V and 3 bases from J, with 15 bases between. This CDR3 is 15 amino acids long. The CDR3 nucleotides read TGCGCCAGCAGTGTAGGGGGGCAAAACTACAATGAGCAGTTCTTC. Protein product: CASSVGGQNYNEQFF.

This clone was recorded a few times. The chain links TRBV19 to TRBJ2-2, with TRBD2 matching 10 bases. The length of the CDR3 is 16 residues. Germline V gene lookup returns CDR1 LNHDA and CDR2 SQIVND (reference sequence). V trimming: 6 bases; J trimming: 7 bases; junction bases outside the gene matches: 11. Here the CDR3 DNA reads TGTGCCAGTAGCACGCTCACTAGCGGGGCGGGCGGGGAGCTGTTTTTT. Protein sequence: CASSTLTSGAGGELFF.

The CDR3 loop reads CASSILGGYTF. The CDR3 nucleotides are TGTGCCAGTAGTATTTTGGGTGGCTACACCTTC. The chain has TRBV19 and TRBJ1-2; D unclear. CDR1 and CDR2 from the germline V gene are LNHDA and SQIVND (reference sequence). CDR3 size: 11 residues. V lost 3 bases and J 7 bases, leaving 6 bases between the germline ends.